This T cell receptor (beta chain) was captured in a study of blood T cell repertoires in COVID-19. Turning to the study itself: Samples representing acute and convalescent COVID-19 were sourced from the United States, Italy and Spain.

Study processing details: Estimation of nucleated cell counts relied on the amplification of reference gene primers. Measured with immunoSEQ multiplex PCR; TCRdb has only the in-frame clones, and not every one. For V, J and clone size, that table is used; D and trimming come from the DNA. Of over 200,000 clones listed, about 83% are singletons. The TCR originated in a woman in her 30s with COVID-19, enrolled during active disease. The sample comprised peripheral blood.

CDR3 amino acids: CASSQDRGLAASYNEQFF. The CDR3 region has the DNA TGTGCCAGCAGCCAAGATCGAGGGCTAGCGGCCTCCTACAATGAGCAGTTCTTC. The chain carries TRBV3-1 (or the pseudogene TRBV3-2) and TRBJ2-1; 7 nucleotides align to TRBD2. This CDR3 is built from 18 residues. Germline CDR1 is LGHDT and CDR2 is YNNKEL (reference sequence). J was trimmed by 0 bases and V by 0 bases; bases with no gene match: 8.